The next 17 T cell receptor beta chains were all read from a single sample in a study of blood T cell repertoires in COVID-19. Using immunoSEQ multiplex PCR, the repertoire was profiled, and TCRdb retains in-frame clones only, with some absent. The sample holds 290,000 or so clones, around 87% seen once. The sequenced material came from peripheral blood. The receptor set was obtained from a man aged 65 to 85 with acute or convalescent COVID-19.

V and J are TRBV30 and TRBJ2-1; 7 positions match TRBD1. V was pared by 0 bases and J by 5 bases, with 10 bases of the junction left unmatched. This CDR3 comprises 16 residues. The germline gives CDR1 GTSNPN, CDR2 SVGIG (reference sequence). Here the CDR3 reads CAWSVSRGGLDNEQFF. DNA for the CDR3: TGTGCCTGGAGTGTATCGAGAGGGGGCCTCGACAATGAGCAGTTCTTC.

The chain links TRBV6-5 to TRBJ2-3, with D perhaps matching TRBD2 (5 bases). Germline V lookup: CDR1 MNHEY, CDR2 SVGAGI. The CDR3 totals 15 residues. Trimming removed 2 bases from V and 4 bases from J, with 13 bases in between. The DNA for the CDR3 is TGTGCCAGCAGTTACGGTGGTAGCGCGGCAGATACGCAGTATTTT. As protein: CASSYGGSAADTQYF.

The CDR3 DNA reads TGTGCCAGCAGCAAAGCGTCAGATCCGACTGGGACAGATACGCAGTATTTT. This gives the protein CASSKASDPTGTDTQYF. The V and J genes are TRBV21-1 and TRBJ2-3; the table calls TRBD2, which could not be checked here. TRBV21-1 is described as a pseudogene. The CDR3 runs to 17 residues.

This chain links TRBV28 with TRBJ2-2, with 8 bases lining up with TRBD2. Germline V lookup: CDR1 MDHEN, CDR2 SYDVKM. The CDR3 contains 16 residues. The junction had 9 bases not matched to a gene; V was cut back by 7 bases and J by 2 bases. CDR3 protein: CASNNLAGRNTGELFF. As DNA, the CDR3 is TGTGCCAGCAATAATCTAGCGGGTCGAAACACCGGGGAGCTGTTTTTT. Complete variable domain (other parts from reference TRBV28 and TRBJ2-2): DVKVTQSSRYLVKRTGEKVFLECVQDMDHENMFWYRQDPGLGLRLIYFSYDVKMKEKGDIPEGYSVSREKKERFSLILESASTNQTSMYLCASNNLAGRNTGELFFGEGSRLTVL.

This clone was counted a few times. This rearrangement joins TRBV12-3 or TRBV12-4 to TRBJ2-4; no definite D call. This CDR3 spans 12 amino acids. Trimming stripped 5 bases from V and 4 bases from J, with 6 bases between. CDR3 coding DNA: TGTGCCAGCAGTCTATGGAAAAACATTCAGTACTTC. It is translated as CASSLWKNIQYF.

The V and J genes are TRBV7-9 and TRBJ2-1, with 8 bases matching TRBD2. V shed 5 bases, J shed 9 bases, and the junction held 9 bases outside the gene matches. The CDR3 spans 14 residues. Germline CDR1 reads SEHNR; CDR2 reads FQNEAQ (reference sequence). The DNA for the CDR3 is TGTGCCAGCAGCCAAAGCGGGAGTAGTAGTGAGCAGTTCTTC. Amino acids: CASSQSGSSSEQFF.

This chain uses TRBV28 with TRBJ1-2; 9 positions match TRBD1. Germline CDR1 MDHEN, CDR2 SYDVKM. This CDR3 spans 15 amino acids. J gave up 4 bases and V 10 bases, and 13 bases lay outside the gene matches. CDR3 residues: CATTTGTGLIYGYTF. As DNA, the CDR3 is TGTGCCACTACGACCGGGACAGGGCTGATCTATGGCTACACCTTC.

The CDR3 coding sequence is TGTGCCAGCAGCCAAGAGGGCGAGCAGTTCTTC. Encoded protein: CASSQEGEQFF. The rearrangement uses TRBV3-1 (or the pseudogene TRBV3-2) and TRBJ2-1; D not resolved. The length of the CDR3 is 11 residues. Trimming took off 0 bases at V and 10 bases at J, with 4 bases between the two ends. Germline V gene data show CDR1 as LGHDT and CDR2 as YNNKEL (reference sequence).

The chain carries TRBV29-1 and TRBJ1-1; D not resolved. Germline CDR1 reads SQVTM; CDR2 reads ANQGSEA. Trimming pared 6 bases from V and 5 bases from J, leaving 13 bases between. The CDR3 extends over 12 amino acids. CDR3 coding DNA: TGCAGCGTCGGAACGACTGAGACTGAAGCTTTCTTT. The encoded protein is CSVGTTETEAFF. Looking up the rest from reference TRBV29-1 and TRBJ1-1 gives the full variable domain: SAVISQKPSRDICQRGTSLTIQCQVDSQVTMMFWYRQQPGQSLTLIATANQGSEATYESGFVIDKFPISRPNLTFSTLTVSNMSPEDSSIYLCSVGTTETEAFFGQGTRLTVV.

The chain employs TRBV3-1 (or the pseudogene TRBV3-2) and TRBJ2-1; 9 positions match TRBD2. The germline V gene encodes CDR1 LGHDT and CDR2 YNNKEL (reference sequence). Germline trimming cut 2 bases from V and 7 bases from J; bases unmatched to any gene: 3. The CDR3 loop spans 14 amino acids. CDR3 coding DNA: TGTGCCAGCAGCCAAACGCGGGAGGGGAATGAGCAGTTCTTC. It is translated as CASSQTREGNEQFF.

Here the CDR3 DNA reads TGTGCCAGCAGTGTCCGGGGGTCCAATTCACCCCTCCACTTT. This codes for CASSVRGSNSPLHF. This chain connects TRBV25-1 to TRBJ1-6; maybe TRBD1 (5 bases). The CDR3 is 14 amino acids. V lost 4 bases and J 7 bases, leaving 11 bases between the germline ends. Per germline, CDR1 MGHDK and CDR2 SYGVNS.

This clone is a singleton in its sample. The V and J genes are TRBV6-2 or TRBV6-3 and TRBJ2-1, with 10 bases matching TRBD2. In germline, CDR1 is MNHEY, CDR2 SVGEGT. Trimming cost V 5 bases and J 4 bases; bases outside gene matches: 5. The length of the CDR3 is 15 residues. This CDR3 is CASSDLAGAYNEQFF. CDR3 coding DNA: TGTGCCAGCAGTGATCTAGCGGGGGCTTACAATGAGCAGTTCTTC.

The rearrangement uses TRBV5-6 and TRBJ2-1, with D perhaps TRBD2 (6 bases). The germline V gene has CDR1 SGHDT and CDR2 YYEEEE. Trimming took off 2 bases at V and 1 base at J, with 10 bases between the two ends. The CDR3 runs to 15 residues. The CDR3 reads CASSLRGWSYNEQFF. The CDR3 DNA reads TGTGCCAGCAGCTTACGGGGGTGGTCCTACAATGAGCAGTTCTTC. Based on the CDR3 plus reference TRBV5-6 and TRBJ2-1, the full variable domain is DAGVTQSPTHLIKTRGQQVTLRCSPKSGHDTVSWYQQALGQGPQFIFQYYEEEERQRGNFPDRFSGHQFPNYSSELNVNALLLGDSALYLCASSLRGWSYNEQFFGPGTRLTVL.

This rearrangement joins TRBV28 to TRBJ2-7, with TRBD2 identical over 8 bases. With V trimmed by 4 bases and J by 5 bases, 10 bases remained unmatched. CDR1 and CDR2 from the germline V gene are MDHEN and SYDVKM. The CDR3 sequence is 15 residues long. DNA for the CDR3: TGTGCCAGCAGTTCCGCCGGGACTAGGTCGGACGAGCAGTACTTC. It encodes CASSSAGTRSDEQYF.

Only one count was recorded for this clone. This chain links TRBV29-1 with TRBJ1-2; possible D gene TRBD1, 6 bases. CDR3 length equals 13 residues. The V and J ends lost 4 bases and 8 bases respectively, with 17 bases between them. The germline V gene encodes CDR1 SQVTM and CDR2 ANQGSEA. The CDR3 protein is CSVADDRTGGYTF. DNA for the CDR3: TGCAGCGTTGCGGACGACAGGACGGGGGGCTACACCTTC.

The rearrangement uses TRBV7-2 and TRBJ1-5; TRBD1 might be the D (6 bases). Germline V lookup: CDR1 SGHTA, CDR2 FQGNSA. This CDR3 has 16 amino acids. Trimming cost V 0 bases and J 9 bases, with 18 bases left between them. CDR3 amino acids: CASSLAGMGGLGPQHF. In DNA form, the CDR3 reads TGTGCCAGCAGCTTAGCGGGGATGGGGGGGCTAGGGCCCCAGCATTTT.

The V and J genes are TRBV2 and TRBJ2-7; TRBD2 agrees at 16 bases. The J segment lost 4 bases and the V segment lost 6 bases, leaving 3 bases of the junction unmatched. Germline values: CDR1 SNHLY, CDR2 FYNNEI. This CDR3 comprises 15 residues. The CDR3 spells CASRAGLAGGYEQYF. CDR3 bases: TGTGCCAGCAGAGCGGGACTAGCGGGGGGGTACGAGCAGTACTTC.